One sample yielded the 23 T cell receptor beta chains listed below, sequenced in a study of cytomegalovirus exposure and HLA in healthy donors. Assay used: immunoSEQ multiplex PCR; TCRdb lists only in-frame clones, some missing. The data contain 220,000 or so clones, around 80% of them singletons. Source material: PBMCs. Receptors were obtained from a woman between 25 and 40 years old in good health and CMV-seropositive.

The CDR3 loop is CASRATSGRANEQFF. DNA of the CDR3: TGTGCCAGTAGGGCGACTAGCGGGAGGGCCAATGAGCAGTTCTTC. The V and J genes are TRBV19 and TRBJ2-1; 14 nucleotides align to TRBD2. V dropped 6 bases and J dropped 6; count of bases not matched to a gene: 4. Germline CDR1 is LNHDA and CDR2 is SQIVND (reference sequence). This CDR3 spans 15 amino acids.

Remarks on this clone: The germline gene is not matched at one end of the junction; a read error may be the cause. The rearrangement joins TRBV27 to TRBJ2-3, with D tentatively TRBD2 (6 bases). The CDR3 length is 13 residues. Germline lookup yields CDR1 MNHEY and CDR2 SMNVEV (reference sequence). The CDR3 reads CATSEEGTDTQYF. CDR3 sequence (DNA): TGTGCCACCAGTGAGGAGGGGACAGATACGCAGTATTTT.

Here the CDR3 reads CASSSWTEGWGANVLTF. CDR3 coding DNA: TGTGCCAGCAGTTCCTGGACGGAGGGGTGGGGGGCCAACGTCCTGACTTTC. The rearrangement uses TRBV27 and TRBJ2-6; weak D call: TRBD2 (6 bases). The ends were cut back, 4 bases at V and 4 bases at J, with 17 bases in the middle. This CDR3 region has 17 residues. The germline V gene encodes CDR1 MNHEY and CDR2 SMNVEV (reference sequence).

The chain has TRBV11-2 and TRBJ1-1; D is uncertain. Per the germline V gene, CDR1 is SGHAT and CDR2 is FQNNGV. The CDR3 contains 12 residues. V lost 6 bases to trimming and J lost 0 bases, with 5 bases between them. CDR3 sequence (DNA): TGTGCCAGCAGAGGGATGAACACTGAAGCTTTCTTT. Amino acid sequence: CASRGMNTEAFF.

This sequence joins TRBV9 and TRBJ2-1; D not resolved. Per germline, CDR1 SGDLS and CDR2 YYNGEE. The CDR3 has 14 residues. The V and J ends lost 0 bases and 6 bases respectively, with 10 bases between them. DNA for the CDR3: TGTGCCAGCAGCGTAGAGGGCTCCGGCAATGAGCAGTTCTTC. This encodes CASSVEGSGNEQFF.

This clone was found a few times. V usage is TRBV11-1 and J usage is TRBJ2-2; D may be TRBD1 (6 bases). Trimming removed 5 bases from V and 6 bases from J, with 10 bases in between. The germline V gene has CDR1 SGHAT and CDR2 FQDESV (reference sequence). CDR3 length: 13 residues. The CDR3 region has the DNA TGTGCCAGCAGCCAACAGGGTCCCGGGGAGCTGTTTTTT. Protein: CASSQQGPGELFF.

The chain uses TRBV25-1 and TRBJ2-1, with 7 bases fitting TRBD2. V dropped 4 bases and J dropped 3; count of bases not matched to a gene: 9. Germline V gives CDR1 MGHDK, CDR2 SYGVNS. The CDR3 totals 16 residues. The CDR3 spells CASSVSTGGLYNEQFF. The CDR3 coding sequence is TGTGCCAGCAGTGTATCGACGGGAGGTCTCTACAATGAGCAGTTCTTC.

The chain recombines TRBV5-1 with TRBJ1-4; D uncertain. Per germline, CDR1 SGHRS and CDR2 YFSETQ. V was cut by 2 bases and J by 0 bases, with 2 bases left in between. The CDR3 consists of 13 residues. CDR3 in DNA: TGCGCCAGCAGCTTTGCAACTAATGAAAAACTGTTTTTT. Its translation: CASSFATNEKLFF.

The gene calls are TRBV7-6 and TRBJ1-4; D gene ambiguous. The V gene's germline CDR1 is SGHVS and CDR2 FNYEAQ. The CDR3 loop spans 15 amino acids. Trimming removed 4 bases from V and 8 bases from J, with 17 bases in between. The DNA of the CDR3 is TGTGCCAGCAGCTCTGGCGGCGGCCTTAACGAAAAACTGTTTTTT. It is translated as CASSSGGGLNEKLFF.

V is TRBV7-2 and J is TRBJ2-2; TRBD1 might be the D (6 bases). Germline-derived CDR1 and CDR2 are SGHTA and FQGNSA. V lost 5 bases and J lost 1, with 8 bases in between. The CDR3 is made up of 14 amino acids. This CDR3 is CASSQQGNTGELFF. Here the CDR3 DNA reads TGTGCCAGCAGCCAACAGGGGAACACCGGGGAGCTGTTTTTT.

The chain joins TRBV4-2 to TRBJ1-3, with a possible D match to TRBD1 (5 bases). Germline assignment: CDR1 LGHNA and CDR2 YNFKEQ. Trimming left V 3 bases short and J 2 bases short, with 5 bases between. This CDR3 comprises 13 residues. The chain's CDR3 is CASSQGAGNTIYF. In DNA form, the CDR3 reads TGTGCCAGCAGCCAGGGGGCTGGAAACACCATATATTTT.

This clone was found once. The rearrangement links TRBV5-6 to TRBJ1-1, with D uncertain. The CDR3 runs 12 residues. CDR1 and CDR2 (germline): SGHDT, YYEEEE. Trimming removed 1 base from V and 8 bases from J, with 9 bases in between. Here the CDR3 reads CASSLLKNEAFF. Here the CDR3 DNA reads TGTGCCAGCAGCTTGCTAAAGAACGAAGCTTTCTTT.

CDR3 in amino acids: CSVVSEGTEAFF. CDR3 bases: TGCAGCGTTGTGTCGGAGGGGACTGAAGCTTTCTTT. The chain is built from TRBV29-1 and TRBJ1-1, with D tentatively TRBD1 (5 bases). Trimming cost V 4 bases and J 5 bases, with 11 bases left between them. CDR1 and CDR2 (germline): SQVTM, ANQGSEA. This CDR3 has 12 residues.

The J gene is TRBJ1-4, the V gene TRBV6-1; 10 bases match TRBD1. Unmatched junction bases numbered 6, after V lost 5 bases and J lost 6 bases. This CDR3 has 15 amino acids. The germline V gene encodes CDR1 MNHNS and CDR2 SASEGT. Here the CDR3 reads CASSSPGTGDEKLFF. For the CDR3, the DNA is TGTGCCAGCAGTTCACCCGGGACAGGGGATGAAAAACTGTTTTTT.

In its sample, this clone was seen once. The chain employs TRBV10-1 and TRBJ1-5, with TRBD1 matching over 7 bases. CDR3 size: 13 residues. V lost 2 bases to trimming and J lost 5 bases; unmatched junction nucleotides: 0. Germline CDR1 and CDR2: WNHNN and SYGVQD (reference sequence). Here the CDR3 reads CASSETGDQPQHF. CDR3 nucleotide sequence: TGCGCCAGCAGTGAGACAGGGGATCAGCCCCAGCATTTT.

This clone was counted only a few times. This chain links TRBV2 with TRBJ2-2; 8 bases are shared with TRBD1. J was trimmed by 1 base and V by 6 bases; bases with no gene match: 4. CDR1 and CDR2 from the germline V gene are SNHLY and FYNNEI. The CDR3 has 15 amino acids. CDR3 loop: CASRLDRGNTGELFF. The CDR3 DNA reads TGTGCCAGCAGACTCGACAGGGGGAACACCGGGGAGCTGTTTTTT.

This chain links TRBV6-1 with TRBJ2-5, with 10 bases that match TRBD1. This CDR3 is 16 amino acids long. V shed 4 bases and J 1 base; nucleotides not matched to a gene: 6. Germline V gene data show CDR1 as MNHNS and CDR2 as SASEGT. The CDR3 protein is CASSVRDRGLQETQYF. CDR3 nucleotides: TGTGCCAGCAGTGTCCGGGACAGGGGACTCCAAGAGACCCAGTACTTC.

J is TRBJ1-1 and V is TRBV5-4, with 8 nucleotides matching TRBD1. This CDR3 is built from 15 residues. The J segment lost 1 base and the V segment lost 4 bases, leaving 6 bases of the junction unmatched. Germline CDR1 reads SGHNT; CDR2 reads YYREEE (reference sequence). The CDR3 loop is CASSLGGQGNTEAFF. The CDR3 DNA follows: TGTGCCAGCAGCCTGGGTGGACAGGGGAACACTGAAGCTTTCTTT. The variable domain in full, with the rest retrieved from reference TRBV5-4 and TRBJ1-1, is ETGVTQSPTHLIKTRGQQVTLRCSSQSGHNTVSWYQQALGQGPQFIFQYYREEENGRGNFPPRFSGLQFPNYSSELNVNALELDDSALYLCASSLGGQGNTEAFFGQGTRLTVV.

The genes are TRBV6-5 and TRBJ2-3, with D perhaps matching TRBD1 (5 bases). CDR1 MNHEY and CDR2 SVGAGI come from the germline V gene. Trimming took off 6 bases at V and 4 bases at J, with 11 bases between the two ends. CDR3 length: 13 amino acids. The CDR3 sequence is CASSRDSPDTQYF. The DNA of the CDR3 is TGTGCCAGCAGCCGCGACAGTCCAGATACGCAGTATTTT.

The chain recombines TRBV10-3 with TRBJ1-1, with TRBD1 as a possible D gene (5 bases). The CDR3 extends over 15 amino acids. V dropped 3 bases and J dropped 1 base, with 12 bases sitting between them. The germline V gene encodes CDR1 ENHRY and CDR2 SYGVKD. CDR3 amino acids: CAISEPGTGNTEAFF. As DNA, the CDR3 is TGTGCCATCAGTGAACCCGGGACGGGGAACACTGAAGCTTTCTTT.

The V call is TRBV25-1, the J call TRBJ1-2; the D gene is possibly TRBD1 (5 bases). The CDR3 runs to 12 residues. Germline V CDR1 and CDR2: MGHDK, SYGVNS. V was cut by 4 bases and J by 8 bases, with 11 bases left in between. CDR3 coding DNA: TGTGCCAGCAGTGTGCAGGGAGGCGGCTACACCTTC. Translating it yields CASSVQGGGYTF.

The chain recombines TRBV30 with TRBJ1-5, with a weak D call TRBD1 (5 bases). The ends were cut back, 0 bases at V and 1 base at J, with 19 bases in the middle. Germline-derived CDR1 and CDR2 are GTSNPN and SVGIG (reference sequence). CDR3 size: 18 residues. In DNA, the CDR3 is TGTGCCTGGAGTGTCATCTTCGCGGGGCTGGAGAGCAATCAGCCCCAGCATTTT. It translates to CAWSVIFAGLESNQPQHF.

The chain has TRBV7-9 and TRBJ1-1; a possible D gene is TRBD1 (5 bases). CDR1 is SEHNR and CDR2 is FQNEAQ in the germline V gene (reference sequence). There are 14 residues in the CDR3. V shed 4 bases and J shed 3 bases, with 12 bases lying between them. As DNA, the CDR3 is TGTGCCAGCAGCTCAGCGGGGGTGCACACTGAAGCTTTCTTT. Translation: CASSSAGVHTEAFF.